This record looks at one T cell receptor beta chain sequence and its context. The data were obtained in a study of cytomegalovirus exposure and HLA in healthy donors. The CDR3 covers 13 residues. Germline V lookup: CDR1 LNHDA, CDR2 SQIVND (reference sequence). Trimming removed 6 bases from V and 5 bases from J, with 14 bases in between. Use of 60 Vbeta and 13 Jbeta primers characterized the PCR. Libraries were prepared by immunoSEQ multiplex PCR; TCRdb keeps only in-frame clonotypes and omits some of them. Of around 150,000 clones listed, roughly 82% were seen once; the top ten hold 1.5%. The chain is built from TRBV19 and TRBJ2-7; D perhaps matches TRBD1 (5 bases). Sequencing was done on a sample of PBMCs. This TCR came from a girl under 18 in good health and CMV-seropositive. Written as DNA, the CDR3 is TGTGCCAGTAGCTCACAGGCCGAGGACGAGCAGTACTTC. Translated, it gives CASSSQAEDEQYF.